The 12 T cell receptor beta chains reported below all come from one sample, sequenced in a study of lymphopenia after photon versus proton radiotherapy. Here immunoSEQ multiplex PCR was the method, and the copy in TCRdb shows in-frame clones only, minus some. The data hold about 27,000 clones, with over 80% observed a single time. Here the sequenced sample was peripheral blood, taken from a patient treated with photon-based radiotherapy. The receptors originated from a man in his forties or fifties with gastric cancer.

The V call is TRBV20-1, the J call TRBJ2-1; tentative D call: TRBD2 (5 bases). V was cut by 3 bases and J by 6 bases, with 6 bases left in between. CDR1 DFQATT and CDR2 SNEGSKA come from the germline V gene (reference sequence). This CDR3 is 11 amino acids long. The CDR3 sequence: CSASGVNEQFF. The CDR3, as DNA: TGCAGTGCTAGCGGGGTCAATGAGCAGTTCTTC.

This CDR3 reads CASSPGQGLNTEAFF. The CDR3 DNA reads TGCGCCAGCAGCCCGGGACAGGGTCTGAACACTGAAGCTTTCTTT. This chain joins TRBV4-1 and TRBJ1-1; 9 bases map to TRBD1. Germline V gene sequence: CDR1 MGHRA, CDR2 YSYEKL. The junction had 3 bases not matched to a gene; V was cut back by 4 bases and J by 0 bases. The CDR3 contains 15 residues.

The chain joins TRBV5-6 to TRBJ2-7; D is undetermined. The CDR3 is 13 residues long. CDR1 and CDR2 from the germline V gene are SGHDT and YYEEEE. V was trimmed by 3 bases and J by 6 bases, leaving 13 bases between them. Here the CDR3 DNA reads TGTGCCAGCAGCTCAAGATTCACTGGCGAGCAGTACGTC. This codes for CASSSRFTGEQYV.

This clone turned up a few times. The CDR3 DNA follows: TGTGCCAGCAGCCTCGTACGGTTCCCCGGGGAGCTGTTTTTT. As protein: CASSLVRFPGELFF. The V call is TRBV7-3, the J call TRBJ2-2; D call uncertain. Germline V gene data show CDR1 as SGHTA and CDR2 as FQGTGA. The CDR3 has 14 residues. Deletions cut 5 bases from V and 6 bases from J, with 13 bases between.

The CDR3 nucleotides are TGTGCCACCAGCAGAGGATTAGGGAACACTGAAGCTTTCTTT. It translates to CATSRGLGNTEAFF. V usage is TRBV15 and J usage is TRBJ1-1; no reliable D call. The V gene's germline CDR1 is LNHNV and CDR2 YYDKDF (reference sequence). The CDR3 contains 14 residues. Trimming cost V 1 base and J 1 base, with 7 bases left between them.

The chain has TRBV11-2 and TRBJ1-6; D gene ambiguous. The length of the CDR3 is 13 residues. CDR1 is SGHAT and CDR2 is FQNNGV in the germline V gene. The germline V and J ends were trimmed by 5 bases and 8 bases, with 10 bases remaining between them. The chain's CDR3 is CASSPEADSPLHF. The CDR3 DNA follows: TGTGCCAGCAGCCCTGAAGCCGATTCACCCCTCCACTTT.

The chain joins TRBV30 to TRBJ2-2; the D gene is possibly TRBD1 (6 bases). Looked up from germline, CDR1 is GTSNPN and CDR2 is SVGIG (reference sequence). This CDR3 contains 15 residues. V lost 1 base and J lost 6, with 15 bases in between. The DNA of the CDR3 is TGTGCCTGGAGTGACACACAGGGTGACTCCGGGGAGCTGTTTTTT. Translation gives CAWSDTQGDSGELFF. The full variable domain, completed using reference TRBV30 and TRBJ2-2, is SQTIHQWPATLVQPVGSPLSLECTVEGTSNPNLYWYRQAAGRGLQLLFYSVGIGQISSEVPQNLSASRPQDRQFILSSKKLLLSDSGFYLCAWSDTQGDSGELFFGEGSRLTVL.

This CDR3 is CASSPPGQVEAFF. CDR3 DNA: TGTGCCAGCAGTCCTCCTGGACAGGTTGAAGCTTTCTTT. The chain uses TRBV6-5 and TRBJ1-1; 7 bases line up with TRBD1. Germline lookup yields CDR1 MNHEY and CDR2 SVGAGI. The V segment lost 5 bases and the J segment 7 bases; nucleotides outside the gene matches: 7. The CDR3 is 13 amino acids.

This rearrangement joins TRBV29-1 to TRBJ1-2; D not certain. V lost 4 bases and J 1 base, leaving 7 bases between the germline ends. This CDR3 is 12 amino acids long. The germline V gene encodes CDR1 SQVTM and CDR2 ANQGSEA. The CDR3 DNA follows: TGCAGCGTTGCCTTACGTAACTATGGCTACACCTTC. Residues: CSVALRNYGYTF. The variable domain in full, completed from reference TRBV29-1 and TRBJ1-2, reads SAVISQKPSRDICQRGTSLTIQCQVDSQVTMMFWYRQQPGQSLTLIATANQGSEATYESGFVIDKFPISRPNLTFSTLTVSNMSPEDSSIYLCSVALRNYGYTFGSGTRLTVV.

The J gene is TRBJ2-5, the V gene TRBV13; D gene unclear. Germline V gene data show CDR1 as PRHDT and CDR2 as FYEKMQ (reference sequence). The CDR3 has 13 amino acids. V lost 5 bases, J lost 5 bases, and 12 bases lay in between. This chain's CDR3 is CASSPPFGETQYF. The DNA for the CDR3 is TGTGCCAGCAGCCCCCCTTTTGGGGAGACCCAGTACTTC.

The chain combines TRBV5-1 with TRBJ1-2; possibly TRBD1 for D (5 bases). CDR3 length: 16 residues. The V end was cut by 2 bases, the J end by 2 bases, with 16 bases between. Germline-derived CDR1 and CDR2 are SGHRS and YFSETQ. The CDR3: CASSFLPSGGNYGYTF. CDR3 DNA: TGCGCCAGCAGCTTTCTCCCTTCGGGGGGAAACTATGGCTACACCTTC.

The V and J genes are TRBV2 and TRBJ1-2; 7 nucleotides match TRBD1. This CDR3 comprises 14 residues. Germline CDR1 SNHLY, CDR2 FYNNEI. V was clipped by 8 bases and J by 8 bases; unmatched bases: 14. Written as DNA, the CDR3 is TGTGCCAGCGGCACGGGACAGCGAAGGAAAGGCTACACCTTC. It is translated as CASGTGQRRKGYTF.